This T cell receptor beta chain appears in the sequencing data of a study of blood T cell repertoires in COVID-19. Study overall: There were acute and convalescent COVID-19 samples, and they came from the United States, Italy and Spain.

The germline V gene encodes CDR1 SEHNR and CDR2 FQNEAQ (reference sequence). Trimming pared 5 bases from V and 10 bases from J, leaving 9 bases between. CDR3 length equals 11 residues. This clone was seen a single time. Per the study methods: From reference gene primer amplification, estimates of nucleated cell counts were derived. Sequencing used immunoSEQ multiplex PCR; TCRdb keeps in-frame clones, though not all of them. The DNA gave D and trimming, while V, J and clone size come from that table. The sample lists about 280,000 clones; around 90% were seen once. The sequencing sample was made of peripheral blood. The V gene is TRBV7-9, the J gene TRBJ2-1; no firm D call. The source of this sequence is a woman aged 40 to 50 who had recovered from COVID-19. The DNA for the CDR3 is TGTGCCAGCAGCCCCGTAAGCGAGCAGTTCTTC. Translated, it gives CASSPVSEQFF.